The rows below give T cell receptor beta chains drawn from one sample of a study of blood T cells in healthy people across ages. TCRdb analysed the 5' RACE reads with MiXCR anew, one entry per CDR3 protein. Of about 1.1 million distinct CDR3 sequences listed, roughly two fifths are singletons. Sequencing used blood. The source is a man younger than 35 in good health. Each CDR3 is given without its conserved first and last residue.

v_call: TRBV6-6
cdr3_aa: ASGKGTNSPLH

v_call: TRBV6-4
cdr3_aa: ASSDSTSGGADEQY

v_call: TRBV25-1
cdr3_aa: ASSYGGVQSSPLH

v_call: TRBV4-1
cdr3_aa: ASSQGRGTGASTDTQY

v_call: TRBV6-6
cdr3_aa: ASSSSDSGNTEAF

v_call: TRBV29-1
cdr3_aa: SSRGRMNTEAF

v_call: TRBV20-1
cdr3_aa: SAIKGSGGGADTQY

v_call: TRBV4-1
cdr3_aa: ASSQSRQNSPLH

v_call: TRBV5-1
cdr3_aa: ASSLDASYNEQF

v_call: TRBV4-2
cdr3_aa: ASSQEEYPQPQH

v_call: TRBV2
cdr3_aa: ASSEALARGFYGYT

v_call: TRBV10-3
cdr3_aa: AIGQGGPEAF

v_call: TRBV7-2
cdr3_aa: ASSFPLAGVNNEQF

v_call: TRBV30
cdr3_aa: AWIGDASTEAF

v_call: TRBV7-2
cdr3_aa: ASSPPGRAPPGELF

v_call: TRBV10-3
cdr3_aa: ATPGAVGYGYT

v_call: TRBV20-1
cdr3_aa: SASSLGEKLF

v_call: TRBV4-1
cdr3_aa: ASSQLTGGTGNEQF

v_call: TRBV7-9
cdr3_aa: ASSLGEETYEQY

v_call: TRBV6-1
cdr3_aa: ASSEVAGTNYGYT

v_call: TRBV6-4
cdr3_aa: ASRIEPGPNEQF

v_call: TRBV12-3/TRBV12-4
cdr3_aa: ASSPQGLVLSNEQF

v_call: TRBV27
cdr3_aa: ASSFLGTGKYEQY

v_call: TRBV6-7
cdr3_aa: ASSPRIGQGHYGYT

v_call: TRBV6-2/TRBV6-3
cdr3_aa: ASSYATGGSSYEQY

v_call: TRBV12-3/TRBV12-4
cdr3_aa: ASSTGGAEQF

v_call: TRBV2
cdr3_aa: ASSDVVGYKNIQY

v_call: TRBV7-3
cdr3_aa: ASSLAGGMPDTQY

v_call: TRBV20-1
cdr3_aa: SARGAGGYTEAF

v_call: TRBV9
cdr3_aa: ASSPLGAGVTDTQY

v_call: TRBV29-1
cdr3_aa: SVVEAQSGEKLF

v_call: TRBV20-1
cdr3_aa: SVRAWTGGDSNQPQH

v_call: TRBV5-1
cdr3_aa: ASSLVTGEGNEQF

v_call: TRBV4-3
cdr3_aa: ASSQGYPDNEQF

v_call: TRBV7-9
cdr3_aa: ASSPWTASRFENYGYT

v_call: TRBV5-5
cdr3_aa: ASSPSRSTQTTATGYNEQF

v_call: TRBV7-2
cdr3_aa: ASSLRTGAFNSPLH

v_call: TRBV11-3
cdr3_aa: ASSLDSGIRSYEQY

v_call: TRBV4-2
cdr3_aa: ASSQDAGTTNEKLF

v_call: TRBV4-3
cdr3_aa: ASSHLKDRDYGYT

v_call: TRBV15
cdr3_aa: AIKKPDGDYGYT

v_call: TRBV6-4
cdr3_aa: ASSGTSKDPQY

v_call: TRBV27
cdr3_aa: ASSPGTGLTGELF

v_call: TRBV4-3
cdr3_aa: ASSQGTGGIAGYT

v_call: TRBV6-2/TRBV6-3
cdr3_aa: ASSYGQGFTDTQY

v_call: TRBV6-5
cdr3_aa: ASSYGTAYNHGYT

v_call: TRBV28
cdr3_aa: ASSLTGRGVFLKSPLH

v_call: TRBV6-6
cdr3_aa: ASSYALEGRAKNIQY

v_call: TRBV2
cdr3_aa: ASSERGAPYNEQF

v_call: TRBV27
cdr3_aa: ASTWRPTNTGELF

v_call: TRBV7-2
cdr3_aa: ASSLGSGTSRTQY

v_call: TRBV6-1
cdr3_aa: ASHPSTDTQY

v_call: TRBV20-1
cdr3_aa: SARDPWPPGDTQY

v_call: TRBV6-1
cdr3_aa: ASSTRGYSDTQY

v_call: TRBV12-3/TRBV12-4
cdr3_aa: ASRDSLGYNSPLH

v_call: TRBV28
cdr3_aa: ASTDPPGPGELF

v_call: TRBV29-1
cdr3_aa: SATNTEAF